The TCR beta chain under discussion was sequenced for a study of blood T cell repertoires in COVID-19. Study at large: Samples of COVID-19 (acute and convalescent) were obtained from the United States, Italy and Spain.

Some clones are missing from TCRdb's copy, which holds only in-frame ones; the method was immunoSEQ multiplex PCR. The data show under 300,000 clones, about nine tenths seen once. Everyone who took part was roughly 18 to 100 years old, and they came from about two dozen US areas. Participants' reported clinical history set cohort assignment. The sequencing input was PBMCs or T cells enriched from blood (not recorded which). The TCR was taken from a woman between 40 and 50 years old who had recovered from COVID-19.

Here the CDR3 reads CASSLGQPGYTF. The CDR3 DNA sequence: TGTGCCAGCAGTCTCGGACAGCCAGGCTACACCTTC. The chain uses TRBV6-5 and TRBJ1-2; tentative D call: TRBD1 (6 bases). CDR1 and CDR2 (germline): MNHEY, SVGAGI. Trimming took off 5 bases at V and 8 bases at J, with 12 bases between the two ends. The CDR3 sequence is 12 residues long.